A single TCR beta chain is shown here with its context. This entry belongs to a study of blood T cell repertoires in COVID-19. The wider study: Samples came from the United States, Italy and Spain, spanning acute and convalescent COVID-19. Nucleic acid was either cDNA or gDNA, and it came from T cells, B-cell-depleted T cells, or PBMCs.

J was trimmed by 10 bases and V by 5 bases; bases with no gene match: 14. Germline CDR1 reads SGHAT; CDR2 reads FQNNGV. The CDR3 runs 15 residues. In the study's own analysis: Reference gene primer amplification gave nucleated cell count estimates. Using immunoSEQ multiplex PCR, the repertoire was profiled, and TCRdb retains in-frame clones only, with some absent. V, J and clone size were drawn from that table, and D and trimming were deduced from the DNA. The table lists 90,000 to 100,000 clones, around 82% of them singletons. The clonotype originates from a man aged 70 or older with active or convalescent COVID-19. Input material: peripheral blood. The chain joins TRBV11-2 to TRBJ2-1; 7 bases agree with TRBD1. The CDR3 sequence is CASSGRDRFSGEQFF. The DNA of the CDR3 is TGTGCCAGCAGCGGCCGGGACAGATTTTCAGGGGAGCAGTTCTTC.